This paragraph reports one TCR beta chain. Its antigen is not identified. This entry is derived from a study of blood T cells in healthy people across ages. Study-level points and caveats: Reliance upon unsorted PBMCs precluded definitive naive versus antigen-experienced comparison. As naive T cell percentage varied, TCR beta diversity correlated strongly with it.

Germline V CDR1 and CDR2: SQVTM, ANQGSEA. Trimming removed 5 bases from V and 4 bases from J, with 14 bases in between. CDR3 length equals 13 residues. Then a second PCR, running about 6 to 11 cycles, was carried out with a sample-barcoded 5' primer and a J-beta primer mix. TCRdb independently ran MiXCR on the 5' RACE reads; one entry per CDR3 protein. This table holds about 800,000 distinct CDR3 sequences, nearly 60% found once. J is TRBJ1-2 and V is TRBV29-1; tentatively, D is TRBD1 (5 bases). This clonotype originated in a man aged 30 to 39 in good health. The sequenced material came from blood. CDR3 DNA: TGCAGCGTTCTTCTCGGGGGAAGCTATGGCTACACCTTC. Translating gives CSVLLGGSYGYTF.